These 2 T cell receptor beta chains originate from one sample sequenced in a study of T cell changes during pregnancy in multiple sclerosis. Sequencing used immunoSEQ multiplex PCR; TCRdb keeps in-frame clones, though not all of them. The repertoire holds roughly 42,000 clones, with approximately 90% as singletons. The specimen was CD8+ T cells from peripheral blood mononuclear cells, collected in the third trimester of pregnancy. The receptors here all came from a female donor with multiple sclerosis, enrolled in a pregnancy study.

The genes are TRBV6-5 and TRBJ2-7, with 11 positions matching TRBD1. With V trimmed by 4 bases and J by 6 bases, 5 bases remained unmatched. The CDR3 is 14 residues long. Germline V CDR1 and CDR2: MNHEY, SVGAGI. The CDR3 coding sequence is TGTGCCAGCAGTTGGGGACAGGGGGGCAGCGAGCAGTACTTC. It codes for CASSWGQGGSEQYF.

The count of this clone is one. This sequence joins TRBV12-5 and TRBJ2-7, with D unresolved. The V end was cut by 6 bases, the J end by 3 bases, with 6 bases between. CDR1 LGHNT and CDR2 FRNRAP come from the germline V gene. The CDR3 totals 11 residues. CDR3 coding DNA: TGTGCTAGTGGGCACAGCTACGAGCAGTACTTC. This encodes CASGHSYEQYF.